This T cell receptor (beta chain) stems from a study of blood T cell repertoires in COVID-19. With V trimmed by 2 bases and J by 2 bases, 5 bases remained unmatched. The CDR3 is 16 residues long. The germline V gene encodes CDR1 SEHNR and CDR2 FQNEAQ (reference sequence). The method was immunoSEQ multiplex PCR; TCRdb's version includes in-frame clones alone and lacks a portion of them. The table includes under 250,000 clones, about four fifths detected once. This clone was seen once. Sequenced input: peripheral blood. This receptor was obtained from a man aged 40-49 years with active or convalescent COVID-19. The chain couples TRBV7-9 to TRBJ2-3, with TRBD2 matching over 9 bases. CDR3 in amino acids: CASSLSSGGSTDTQYF. CDR3 in DNA: TGTGCCAGCAGCTTAAGTAGCGGGGGTTCCACAGATACGCAGTATTTT.